This entry lists 22 T cell receptor beta chains sequenced from one sample in a study of monozygotic twins with inflammatory bowel disease. TCRdb reprocessed the 5' RACE reads and keeps a single row for each CDR3 protein, giving no DNA. The listing contains more than 85,000 distinct CDR3 sequences. The specimen was blood. These receptors were taken from a human donor with ulcerative colitis or Crohn's disease, or a healthy co-twin of an affected twin (not recorded which).

The V call is TRBV12-3 or TRBV12-4, the J call TRBJ1-2; TCRdb outputs TRBD1, but without DNA this stays unchecked. The CDR3 extends over 11 amino acids. CDR3 in amino acids: CASSREYGYSF.

V is TRBV7-6 and J is TRBJ2-5; TCRdb designates TRBD2, a call that cannot be tested without DNA. CDR3 length: 14 amino acids. Germline V gene lookup returns CDR1 SGHVS and CDR2 FNYEAQ. The CDR3 sequence is CASSSRLAGETQYF.

The chain employs TRBV7-2 and TRBJ1-5. The CDR3 extends over 14 amino acids. Germline CDR1 and CDR2: SGHTA and FQGNSA. This chain's CDR3 is CASSQKISNQPQHF.

The rearrangement joins TRBV7-3 to TRBJ2-1. The CDR3 has 14 residues. Germline V gene sequence: CDR1 SGHTA, CDR2 FQGTGA. The CDR3 loop is CASSLVVSHNEQFF.

J is TRBJ2-1 and V is TRBV7-6; TCRdb names TRBD1, which stays unverified in the absence of DNA. Germline V gene lookup returns CDR1 SGHVS and CDR2 FNYEAQ. This CDR3 contains 14 residues. CDR3 in amino acids: CASSRGTFNNEQFF. Supplemented by reference TRBV7-6 and TRBJ2-1, the full variable domain reads GAGVSQSPRYKVTKRGQDVALRCDPISGHVSLYWYRQALGQGPEFLTYFNYEAQQDKSGLPNDRFSAERPEGSISTLTIQRTEQRDSAMYRCASSRGTFNNEQFFGPGTRLTVL.

This chain links TRBV28 with TRBJ2-1. Germline V gene sequence: CDR1 MDHEN, CDR2 SYDVKM. The CDR3 is 15 residues long. The CDR3 protein is CASSDDLMDPNEQFF.

This chain connects TRBV30 to TRBJ2-3; TCRdb names TRBD2, which stays unverified in the absence of DNA. The germline CDR1 and CDR2 sequences are GTSNPN and SVGIG (reference sequence). The CDR3 length is 15 residues. The CDR3 sequence: CAWSLPRGTADTQYF.

The chain joins TRBV25-1 to TRBJ2-7; the TCRdb call, TRBD1, lacks DNA for checking. The CDR3 runs to 13 residues. Looked up from germline, CDR1 is MGHDK and CDR2 is SYGVNS. CDR3 residues: CASSGQGAWEQYF.

This chain's CDR3 is CASSQETGVNTEAFF. The chain links TRBV5-1 to TRBJ1-1; TCRdb designates TRBD1, a call that cannot be tested without DNA. The CDR3 sequence is 15 residues long. Germline V gene sequence: CDR1 SGHRS, CDR2 YFSETQ.

The chain carries TRBV7-9 and TRBJ1-3; the D gene TCRdb calls, TRBD1, cannot be checked with no DNA. Germline V lookup: CDR1 SEHNR, CDR2 FQNEAQ (reference sequence). This CDR3 is built from 16 residues. The chain's CDR3 is CASSLLRGGSGNTIYF. Variable domain in full (rest from reference TRBV7-9 and TRBJ1-3): DTGVSQNPRHKITKRGQNVTFRCDPISEHNRLYWYRQTLGQGPEFLTYFQNEAQLEKSRLLSDRFSAERPKGSFSTLEIQRTEQGDSAMYLCASSLLRGGSGNTIYFGEGSWLTVV.

This chain uses TRBV27 with TRBJ2-4; TCRdb calls TRBD1, which cannot be checked without DNA. The CDR3 totals 16 residues. Looked up from germline, CDR1 is MNHEY and CDR2 is SMNVEV (reference sequence). Here the CDR3 reads CASSPGTGRAKNIQYF.

CDR3: CAISELTSFPGELFF. The rearrangement joins TRBV10-3 to TRBJ2-2; TCRdb reports TRBD2, a call that lacks DNA to check it against. The V gene's germline CDR1 is ENHRY and CDR2 SYGVKD. This CDR3 is 15 amino acids long.

The gene calls are TRBV5-1 and TRBJ1-5; with no DNA, the TCRdb D assignment of TRBD1 cannot be verified. This CDR3 contains 13 residues. The germline V gene has CDR1 SGHRS and CDR2 YFSETQ. The CDR3 loop is CASSLSGNQPQHF.

The gene calls are TRBV5-1 and TRBJ2-1; TCRdb's D call, TRBD2, is unchecked because there is no DNA. This CDR3 is 16 amino acids long. CDR1 is SGHRS and CDR2 is YFSETQ in the germline V gene. CDR3 in amino acids: CASSFGASGDYNEQFF.

V and J are TRBV6-5 and TRBJ2-4; there is no DNA to check the TCRdb D call of TRBD1. The CDR3 spans 12 residues. CDR1 is MNHEY and CDR2 is SVGAGI in the germline V gene. The CDR3 protein is CASSRQGHIQYF.

V is TRBV6-1 and J is TRBJ2-7; TCRdb names TRBD1, which stays unverified in the absence of DNA. The germline V gene has CDR1 MNHNS and CDR2 SASEGT. CDR3 size: 15 residues. The CDR3 sequence: CASSDRDRDTYEQYF.

J is TRBJ2-1 and V is TRBV12-3 or TRBV12-4. There are 13 residues in the CDR3. CDR3 amino acids: CASSQQSYNEQFF.

The chain couples TRBV28 to TRBJ1-1; TCRdb's D call, TRBD1, is unchecked because there is no DNA. Germline lookup yields CDR1 MDHEN and CDR2 SYDVKM. CDR3 length: 14 residues. The CDR3 sequence: CASRAGQFNTEAFF.

The gene calls are TRBV7-2 and TRBJ2-3; without DNA, the TCRdb call of TRBD1 cannot be checked. The germline V gene has CDR1 SGHTA and CDR2 FQGNSA. CDR3 length equals 13 residues. The CDR3 sequence is CASSWTGSDTQYF.

This chain uses TRBV19 with TRBJ2-7; TCRdb's D gene call, TRBD2, goes unchecked for lack of DNA. Germline assignment: CDR1 LNHDA and CDR2 SQIVND (reference sequence). The CDR3 runs 14 residues. The CDR3 region is CASSGREGSYEQYF.

The genes are TRBV5-1 and TRBJ2-7. The CDR3 is 14 residues long. Germline CDR1 is SGHRS and CDR2 is YFSETQ. The CDR3 sequence is CASSRLDGPYEQYF. The full variable domain, with the rest looked up from reference TRBV5-1 and TRBJ2-7, is KAGVTQTPRYLIKTRGQQVTLSCSPISGHRSVSWYQQTPGQGLQFLFEYFSETQRNKGNFPGRFSGRQFSNSRSEMNVSTLELGDSALYLCASSRLDGPYEQYFGPGTRLTVT.

The J gene is TRBJ1-2, the V gene TRBV18; TCRdb's D gene call, TRBD1, goes unchecked for lack of DNA. Per the germline V gene, CDR1 is KGHSH and CDR2 is LQKENI. There are 15 residues in the CDR3. The CDR3: CASSPSAQGSYGYTF.